This T cell receptor (beta chain) was documented in a study of vaccination and CD4 T cells after COVID-19. In its sample, this clonotype was seen a few times. Its antigen is not known. The CDR3 is made up of 13 amino acids. Germline values: CDR1 LNHDA, CDR2 SQIVND (reference sequence). V dropped 7 bases and J dropped 7; count of bases not matched to a gene: 9. The Oncomine TCR Beta short-read assay sequenced DNA from cultured CD4+ T cells. The template was genomic DNA from cultured CD4+ T cells. TCRdb recomputed calls from the PCR reads with MiXCR, one row per CDR3 protein. The sample lists about 16,000 distinct CDR3 sequences; approximately 40% were seen once. Sample treatment: roughly ten-day PBMC culture with coronavirus spike peptide pools or control peptides (ViraFEST assay).

The source is a human donor who had recovered from COVID-19. The chain carries TRBV19 and TRBJ1-1; TRBD1 matches at 7 bases. What was sequenced was CD4+ T cells from blood, cultured in vitro. The DNA of the CDR3 is TGTGCCAGTACCAAAGTTGACAGGGTTGAAGCTTTCTTT. Translated: CASTKVDRVEAFF.